The 28 T cell receptor beta chains given below trace back to one sample, sequenced in a study of a mutant IDH1 vaccine in newly diagnosed glioma. Specified time point: baseline, week 1 (first vaccination visit). This sample's treatment: pre-vaccination baseline after standard-of-care therapy. The data were produced by immunoSEQ multiplex PCR, yet TCRdb's version contains in-frame clones alone and is incomplete. The sample lists tens of thousands of clones, more than 85% occurring once. The material sequenced was PBMCs, taken from a glioma patient treated with radiotherapy, temozolomide or both. These receptors were taken from a man between 45 and 60 years old with glioma.

This clone was recorded only once. The rearrangement uses TRBV28 and TRBJ1-2; TRBD1 is a possible D gene (5 bases). V lost 4 bases, J lost 4 bases, and 16 bases lay in between. The CDR3 sequence is 15 residues long. In germline, CDR1 is MDHEN, CDR2 SYDVKM. The CDR3 reads CASSSQSGGSYGYTF. The DNA of the CDR3 is TGTGCCAGCAGTTCGCAGAGTGGGGGGAGCTATGGCTACACCTTC.

This chain connects TRBV2 to TRBJ2-1; TRBD1 aligns across 9 bases. The J segment lost 2 bases and the V segment lost 5 bases, leaving 4 bases of the junction unmatched. In germline, CDR1 is SNHLY, CDR2 FYNNEI. The CDR3 totals 15 residues. The CDR3 sequence is CASSLGQGPYNEQFF. CDR3 DNA sequence: TGTGCCAGCAGTTTGGGACAGGGCCCCTACAATGAGCAGTTCTTC.

The chain recombines TRBV2 with TRBJ1-2; no firm D call. The ends were cut back, 1 base at V and 4 bases at J, with 10 bases in the middle. The CDR3 has 14 amino acids. Germline CDR1 reads SNHLY; CDR2 reads FYNNEI. The CDR3 is CASSEEAGVYGYTF. CDR3 DNA sequence: TGTGCCAGCAGTGAAGAGGCAGGAGTCTATGGCTACACCTTC.

This chain connects TRBV9 to TRBJ2-5; TRBD2 matches at 7 bases. Germline CDR1 reads SGDLS; CDR2 reads YYNGEE. The CDR3 loop spans 18 amino acids. With V trimmed by 0 bases and J by 2 bases, 13 bases remained unmatched. In nucleotides, the CDR3 is TGTGCCAGCAGCGTAGATGGGGGGGGTCAGGGACTACAAGAGACCCAGTACTTC. Translating gives CASSVDGGGQGLQETQYF.

The rearrangement links TRBV30 to TRBJ1-4, with 8 bases aligning to TRBD1. The CDR3 extends over 13 amino acids. J was trimmed by 9 bases and V by 2 bases; bases with no gene match: 5. Germline V gene sequence: CDR1 GTSNPN, CDR2 SVGIG (reference sequence). CDR3 sequence: CAWSRQGLKKLFF. The CDR3 DNA follows: TGTGCCTGGAGTAGACAGGGGCTAAAAAAACTGTTTTTT. Together with reference TRBV30 and TRBJ1-4, the CDR3 gives the full variable domain: SQTIHQWPATLVQPVGSPLSLECTVEGTSNPNLYWYRQAAGRGLQLLFYSVGIGQISSEVPQNLSASRPQDRQFILSSKKLLLSDSGFYLCAWSRQGLKKLFFGSGTQLSVL.

V is TRBV18 and J is TRBJ1-1, with a possible D match to TRBD1 (6 bases). This CDR3 spans 13 amino acids. Trimming left V 5 bases short and J 1 base short, with 8 bases between. CDR1 and CDR2 from the germline V gene are KGHSH and LQKENI. The CDR3 region is CASSEGQNTEAFF. The CDR3 nucleotides read TGTGCCAGCTCAGAGGGACAGAACACTGAAGCTTTCTTT.

The chain joins TRBV6-5 to TRBJ2-7, with 11 bases lining up with TRBD1. Per the germline V gene, CDR1 is MNHEY and CDR2 is SVGAGI. Trimming took 2 bases from V and 11 from J; bases not matched to a gene: 8. The CDR3 contains 14 residues. CDR3 DNA sequence: TGTGCCAGCAGTTACACGGGACAGGGGGGTGAGAAGTACTTC. Translated, it gives CASSYTGQGGEKYF.

This chain uses TRBV5-1 with TRBJ2-2; D remains unclear. The germline V gene has CDR1 SGHRS and CDR2 YFSETQ. This CDR3 is built from 15 residues. Trimming removed 1 base from V and 0 bases from J, with 7 bases in between. The CDR3 DNA is TGCGCCAGCAGCTTGAAACCAGCGAACACCGGGGAGCTGTTTTTT. Encoded protein: CASSLKPANTGELFF.

The chain couples TRBV27 to TRBJ1-2; 8 positions match TRBD1. Per the germline V gene, CDR1 is MNHEY and CDR2 is SMNVEV (reference sequence). CDR3 length: 14 amino acids. The J segment lost 6 bases and the V segment lost 2 bases, leaving 5 bases of the junction unmatched. This CDR3 reads CASSLRGQEHGYTF. CDR3 DNA: TGTGCCAGCAGTTTAAGGGGACAGGAGCATGGCTACACCTTC.

J is TRBJ2-1 and V is TRBV18; TRBD1 matches 7 bases. Losses at the gene ends were 0 bases for V and 0 bases for J; bases not matched to a gene: 8. The length of the CDR3 is 18 residues. From germline, CDR1 is KGHSH and CDR2 LQKENI. The CDR3: CASSPPSLAGGSYNEQFF. CDR3 DNA sequence: TGTGCCAGCTCACCACCGAGTTTGGCAGGGGGCTCCTACAATGAGCAGTTCTTC.

V is TRBV5-1 and J is TRBJ2-1, with TRBD1 as a possible D gene (5 bases). This CDR3 has 13 amino acids. V lost 2 bases to trimming and J lost 7 bases, with 10 bases between them. Germline lookup yields CDR1 SGHRS and CDR2 YFSETQ. The CDR3, as DNA: TGCGCCAGCAGCTTCAGTAAGGGGAATGAGCAGTTCTTC. It translates to CASSFSKGNEQFF.

The rearrangement uses TRBV28 and TRBJ2-3; TRBD2 matches at 8 bases. The V and J ends lost 4 bases and 2 bases, in that order; junction bases with no gene match: 17. The CDR3 extends over 19 amino acids. CDR1 MDHEN and CDR2 SYDVKM come from the germline V gene. CDR3 in DNA: TGTGCCAGCAGTTCATTTAGGACTCGGGGGGGCGGGAACACAGATACGCAGTATTTT. It specifies CASSSFRTRGGGNTDTQYF.

This clone was observed once. This chain uses TRBV18 with TRBJ2-1; a possible D gene is TRBD1 (5 bases). The germline CDR1 and CDR2 sequences are KGHSH and LQKENI. The germline V and J ends were trimmed by 4 bases and 5 bases, with 12 bases remaining between them. CDR3 length: 14 amino acids. CDR3 bases: TGTGCCAGCTCACAGGACAACCGAAACAATGAGCAGTTCTTC. Protein sequence: CASSQDNRNNEQFF. The whole variable domain, filled in from reference TRBV18 and TRBJ2-1, reads NAGVMQNPRHLVRRRGQEARLRCSPMKGHSHVYWYRQLPEEGLKFMVYLQKENIIDESGMPKERFSAEFPKEGPSILRIQQVVRGDSAAYFCASSQDNRNNEQFFGPGTRLTVL.

The V and J genes are TRBV7-9 and TRBJ2-1, with 9 bases that match TRBD1. The V gene's germline CDR1 is SEHNR and CDR2 FQNEAQ (reference sequence). CDR3 size: 13 residues. With 5 bases clipped from V and 15 bases from J, the junction kept 11 bases outside the gene matches. The chain's CDR3 is CASSPPDRGRLFF. The CDR3 region has the DNA TGTGCCAGCAGCCCGCCGGACAGGGGCCGTCTGTTCTTC.

This clone has just a few counts. The chain links TRBV28 to TRBJ2-7; the D gene is possibly TRBD2 (5 bases). Germline V gives CDR1 MDHEN, CDR2 SYDVKM. The CDR3 is made up of 14 amino acids. V shed 6 bases and J shed 2 bases, with 14 bases lying between them. The CDR3 region is CASSPARVTYEQYF. CDR3 bases: TGTGCCAGCAGCCCGGCGAGGGTAACCTACGAGCAGTACTTC.

The chain uses TRBV19 and TRBJ2-5; D remains unclear. Trimming stripped 5 bases from V and 2 bases from J, with 12 bases between. CDR3 size: 14 residues. Germline V lookup: CDR1 LNHDA, CDR2 SQIVND (reference sequence). The CDR3 loop reads CASSLGGYQETQYF. The CDR3 DNA follows: TGTGCCAGTAGTCTGGGTGGGTATCAAGAGACCCAGTACTTC.

This rearrangement joins TRBV27 to TRBJ1-2; 9 bases line up with TRBD1. The germline gives CDR1 MNHEY, CDR2 SMNVEV (reference sequence). After removal of 7 bases from V and 0 bases from J, the junction contained 9 bases not matched to a gene. The CDR3 sequence is 16 residues long. This CDR3 reads CASKGTGRISNYGYTF. In DNA, the CDR3 is TGTGCCAGCAAGGGGACAGGGAGGATTTCTAACTATGGCTACACCTTC.

The chain uses TRBV20-1 and TRBJ2-2; no firm D call. Germline assignment: CDR1 DFQATT and CDR2 SNEGSKA (reference sequence). This CDR3 has 11 residues. V was shortened by 2 bases and J by 5 bases, with 3 bases between the two germline ends. DNA of the CDR3: TGCAGTGCTAGAAAAACCGGGGAGCTGTTTTTT. This codes for CSARKTGELFF.

This chain links TRBV5-6 with TRBJ1-2, with D hard to call. Trimming shortened V by 4 bases and J by 4 bases, and 11 bases separated the two germline ends. The germline CDR1 and CDR2 sequences are SGHDT and YYEEEE. The CDR3 covers 13 residues. Here the CDR3 DNA reads TGTGCCAGCAGCCAGGCAGGAGGCTATGGCTACACCTTC. As protein: CASSQAGGYGYTF.

V is TRBV7-2 and J is TRBJ1-1, with TRBD1 as a possible D gene (6 bases). Trimming left V 3 bases short and J 0 bases short, with 11 bases between. Germline CDR1 is SGHTA and CDR2 is FQGNSA. The CDR3 consists of 15 residues. The CDR3 reads CASSFNRAMNTEAFF. In nucleotides, the CDR3 is TGTGCCAGCAGCTTTAACAGGGCTATGAACACTGAAGCTTTCTTT.

The V gene is TRBV19, the J gene TRBJ2-7, with D perhaps matching TRBD1 (6 bases). The germline gives CDR1 LNHDA, CDR2 SQIVND (reference sequence). The CDR3 sequence is 12 residues long. V was trimmed by 7 bases and J by 7 bases, leaving 14 bases between them. CDR3 protein: CASNQGRREQYF. DNA for the CDR3: TGTGCCAGTAACCAGGGGCGTCGTGAGCAGTACTTC.

The chain recombines TRBV19 with TRBJ2-2, with TRBD1 matching over 11 bases. With 9 bases clipped from V and 0 bases from J, the junction kept 15 bases outside the gene matches. CDR1 and CDR2 (germline): LNHDA, SQIVND (reference sequence). The CDR3 spans 19 residues. The CDR3 region has the DNA TGTGCCAGCACTACGCGGACAGGGGGCGCGGTGGCGAACACCGGGGAGCTGTTTTTT. This gives the protein CASTTRTGGAVANTGELFF.

The sample holds one count of this clone. V and J are TRBV4-3 and TRBJ2-7; 10 nucleotides line up with TRBD1. Germline V gives CDR1 LGHNA, CDR2 YSLEER. This CDR3 has 14 amino acids. The V and J ends lost 2 bases and 4 bases, in that order; junction bases with no gene match: 2. This CDR3 is CASSQRDRGYEQYF. The CDR3 DNA follows: TGCGCCAGCAGCCAAAGGGACAGGGGTTACGAGCAGTACTTC.

This sequence joins TRBV29-1 and TRBJ1-1; D perhaps matches TRBD1 (5 bases). This CDR3 has 12 residues. Trimming stripped 6 bases from V and 3 bases from J, with 11 bases between. The V gene's germline CDR1 is SQVTM and CDR2 ANQGSEA. The CDR3 bases are TGCAGCGTGGGGGACCCTTACACTGAAGCTTTCTTT. It yields the protein CSVGDPYTEAFF.

The chain links TRBV6-1 to TRBJ2-3; TRBD2 is a possible D gene (5 bases). The V end lost 2 bases, the J end lost 3 bases, and 9 bases lay between the germline ends. The V gene's germline CDR1 is MNHNS and CDR2 SASEGT. There are 14 residues in the CDR3. The CDR3 sequence is CASSELAFTDTQYF. CDR3 nucleotide sequence: TGTGCCAGCAGTGAACTAGCCTTTACAGATACGCAGTATTTT.

The chain couples TRBV19 to TRBJ2-2, with 13 bases lining up with TRBD2. The CDR3 extends over 16 amino acids. V lost 9 bases and J lost 3; bases outside the gene matches: 7. From germline, CDR1 is LNHDA and CDR2 SQIVND (reference sequence). CDR3 protein: CASRTSGSGHTGELFF. The DNA for the CDR3 is TGTGCCAGCAGGACTAGCGGGAGTGGGCACACCGGGGAGCTGTTTTTT.

This clone occurred a few times. V and J are TRBV6-5 and TRBJ2-5; 8 bases are shared with TRBD1. Germline trimming cut 4 bases from V and 5 bases from J; bases unmatched to any gene: 9. This CDR3 is built from 15 residues. The germline CDR1 and CDR2 sequences are MNHEY and SVGAGI. The CDR3 loop reads CASSFRQGWRETQYF. DNA for the CDR3: TGTGCCAGCAGTTTCCGACAGGGGTGGAGGGAGACCCAGTACTTC.

The chain couples TRBV2 to TRBJ1-3; 7 positions agree with TRBD1. Germline values: CDR1 SNHLY, CDR2 FYNNEI. This CDR3 spans 17 amino acids. V dropped 4 bases and J dropped 0; count of bases not matched to a gene: 9. CDR3 amino acids: CASSAEQGFSSGNTIYF. The CDR3 DNA reads as TGTGCCAGCAGTGCCGAACAGGGGTTTAGCTCTGGAAACACCATATATTTT.